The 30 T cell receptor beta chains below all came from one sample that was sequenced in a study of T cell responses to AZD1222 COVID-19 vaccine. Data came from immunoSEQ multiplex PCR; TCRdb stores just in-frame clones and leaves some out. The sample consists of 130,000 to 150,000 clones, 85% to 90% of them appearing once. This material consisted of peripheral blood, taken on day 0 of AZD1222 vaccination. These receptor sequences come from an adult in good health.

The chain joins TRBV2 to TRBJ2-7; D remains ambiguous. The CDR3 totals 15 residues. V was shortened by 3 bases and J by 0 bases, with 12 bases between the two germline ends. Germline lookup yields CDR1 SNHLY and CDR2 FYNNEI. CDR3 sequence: CASSDVQATSYEQYF. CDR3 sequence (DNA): TGTGCCAGCAGTGACGTCCAGGCGACCTCCTACGAGCAGTACTTC.

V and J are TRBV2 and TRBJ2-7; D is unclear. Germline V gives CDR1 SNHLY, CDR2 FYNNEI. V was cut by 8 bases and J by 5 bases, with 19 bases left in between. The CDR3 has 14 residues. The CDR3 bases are TGTGCCAGCTTGGCCCGGGCCTTCGGCGACGAGCAGTACTTC. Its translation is CASLARAFGDEQYF.

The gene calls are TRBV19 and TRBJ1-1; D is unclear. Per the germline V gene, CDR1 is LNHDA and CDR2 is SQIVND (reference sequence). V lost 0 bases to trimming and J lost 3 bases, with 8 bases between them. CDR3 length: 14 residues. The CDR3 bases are TGTGCCAGTAGTATAGACTGGACTTACACTGAAGCTTTCTTT. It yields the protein CASSIDWTYTEAFF.

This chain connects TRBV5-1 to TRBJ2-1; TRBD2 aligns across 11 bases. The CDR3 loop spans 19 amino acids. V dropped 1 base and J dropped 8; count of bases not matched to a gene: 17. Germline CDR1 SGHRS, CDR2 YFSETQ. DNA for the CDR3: TGCGCCAGCAGCTTGCCTTTAGCGGGGGGGCCTAGGCCCGTCGATGAGCAGTTCTTC. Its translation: CASSLPLAGGPRPVDEQFF.

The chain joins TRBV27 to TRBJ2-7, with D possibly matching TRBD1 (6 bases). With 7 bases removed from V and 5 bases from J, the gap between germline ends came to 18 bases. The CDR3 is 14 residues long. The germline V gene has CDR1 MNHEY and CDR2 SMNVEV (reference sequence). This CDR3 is CASTLEAGDHEQYF. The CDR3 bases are TGTGCCAGCACCTTGGAGGCAGGGGATCACGAGCAGTACTTC.

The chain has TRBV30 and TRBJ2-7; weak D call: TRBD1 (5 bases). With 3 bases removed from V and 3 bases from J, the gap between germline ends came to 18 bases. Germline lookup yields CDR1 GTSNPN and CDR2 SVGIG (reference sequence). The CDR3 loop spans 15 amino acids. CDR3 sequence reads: CAWSLGASTRYEQYF. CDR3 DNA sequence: TGTGCCTGGAGCCTAGGGGCTTCAACCCGCTACGAGCAGTACTTC.

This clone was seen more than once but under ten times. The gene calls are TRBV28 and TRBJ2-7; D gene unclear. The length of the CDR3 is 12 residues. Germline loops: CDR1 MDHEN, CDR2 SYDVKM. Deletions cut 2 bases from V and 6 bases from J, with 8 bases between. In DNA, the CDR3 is TGTGCCAGCAGTTTAAGGGTCCCCGAGCAGTACTTC. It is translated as CASSLRVPEQYF.

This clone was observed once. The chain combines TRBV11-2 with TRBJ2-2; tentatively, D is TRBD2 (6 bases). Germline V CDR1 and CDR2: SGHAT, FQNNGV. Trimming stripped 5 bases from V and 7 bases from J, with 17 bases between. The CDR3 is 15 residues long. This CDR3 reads CASSPLTGSSGELFF. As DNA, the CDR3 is TGTGCCAGCAGCCCCCTCACCGGGAGTAGCGGGGAGCTGTTTTTT.

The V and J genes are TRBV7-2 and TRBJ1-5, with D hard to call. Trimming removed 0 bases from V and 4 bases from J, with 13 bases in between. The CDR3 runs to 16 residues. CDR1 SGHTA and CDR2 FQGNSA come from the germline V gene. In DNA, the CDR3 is TGTGCCAGCAGCTTAGCCTGGGCGGTGAAAAATCAGCCCCAGCATTTT. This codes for CASSLAWAVKNQPQHF.

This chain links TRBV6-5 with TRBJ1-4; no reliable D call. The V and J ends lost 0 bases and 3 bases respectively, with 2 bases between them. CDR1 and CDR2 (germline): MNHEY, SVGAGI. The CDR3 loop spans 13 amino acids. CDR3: CASSYSPNEKLFF. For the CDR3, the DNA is TGTGCCAGCAGTTACTCTCCTAATGAAAAACTGTTTTTT.

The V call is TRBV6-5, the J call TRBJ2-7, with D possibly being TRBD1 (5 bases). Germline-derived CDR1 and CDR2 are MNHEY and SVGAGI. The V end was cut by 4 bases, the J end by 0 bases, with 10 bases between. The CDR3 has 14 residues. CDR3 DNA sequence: TGTGCCAGCAGTTTTACAGGAAGCTCCTACGAGCAGTACTTC. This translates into CASSFTGSSYEQYF.

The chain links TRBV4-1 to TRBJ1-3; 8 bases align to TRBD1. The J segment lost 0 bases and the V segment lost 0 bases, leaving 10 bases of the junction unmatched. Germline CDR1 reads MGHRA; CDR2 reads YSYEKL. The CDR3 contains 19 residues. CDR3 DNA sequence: TGCGCCAGCAGCCAAGATCTTGGGACAGGAGAACCCTCTGGAAACACCATATATTTT. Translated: CASSQDLGTGEPSGNTIYF.

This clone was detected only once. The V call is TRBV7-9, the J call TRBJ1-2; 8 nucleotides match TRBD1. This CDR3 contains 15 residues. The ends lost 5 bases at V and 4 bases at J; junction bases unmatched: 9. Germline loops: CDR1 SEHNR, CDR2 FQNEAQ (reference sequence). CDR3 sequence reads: CASSATSTGAYGYTF. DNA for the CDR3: TGTGCCAGCAGCGCAACCTCGACAGGGGCCTATGGCTACACCTTC.

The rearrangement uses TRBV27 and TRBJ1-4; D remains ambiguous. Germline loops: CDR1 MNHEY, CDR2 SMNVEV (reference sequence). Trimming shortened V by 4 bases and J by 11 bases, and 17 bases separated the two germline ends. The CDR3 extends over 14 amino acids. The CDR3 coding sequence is TGTGCCAGCAGTTCAACAGCTGCCCCCGGGAAACTGTTTTTT. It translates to CASSSTAAPGKLFF.

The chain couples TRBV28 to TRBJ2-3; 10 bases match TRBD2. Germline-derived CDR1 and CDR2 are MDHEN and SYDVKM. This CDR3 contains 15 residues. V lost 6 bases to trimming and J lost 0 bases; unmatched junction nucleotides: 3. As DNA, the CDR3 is TGTGCCAGCAGGGGACTAGCGCTTAGCACAGATACGCAGTATTTT. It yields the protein CASRGLALSTDTQYF.

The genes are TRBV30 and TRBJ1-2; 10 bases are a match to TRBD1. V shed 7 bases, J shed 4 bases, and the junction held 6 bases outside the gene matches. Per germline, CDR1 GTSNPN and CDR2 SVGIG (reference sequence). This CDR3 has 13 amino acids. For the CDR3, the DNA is TGTGCCTTTACGGGACAGGGGCTCTATGGCTACACCTTC. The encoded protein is CAFTGQGLYGYTF.

This chain's CDR3 is CSARDSLEAFF. Here the CDR3 DNA reads TGCAGTGCTAGGGACAGCCTTGAAGCTTTCTTT. This rearrangement joins TRBV20-1 to TRBJ1-1; tentative D call: TRBD1 (6 bases). V was pared by 3 bases and J by 7 bases, with 9 bases between. This CDR3 comprises 11 residues. CDR1 and CDR2 (germline): DFQATT, SNEGSKA (reference sequence).

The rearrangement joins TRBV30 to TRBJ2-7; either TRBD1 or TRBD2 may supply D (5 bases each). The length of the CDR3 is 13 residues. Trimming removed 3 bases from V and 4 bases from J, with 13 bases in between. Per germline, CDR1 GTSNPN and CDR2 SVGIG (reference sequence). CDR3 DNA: TGTGCCTGGAGGAGGGGCGTGGGGTACGAGCAGTACTTC. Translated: CAWRRGVGYEQYF.

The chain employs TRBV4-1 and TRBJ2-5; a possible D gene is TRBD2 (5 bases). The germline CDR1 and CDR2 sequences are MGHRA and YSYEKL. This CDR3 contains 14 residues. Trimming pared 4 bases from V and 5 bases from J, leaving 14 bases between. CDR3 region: CASSPRIARETQYF. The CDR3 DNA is TGCGCCAGCAGCCCCCGGATAGCGAGGGAGACCCAGTACTTC.

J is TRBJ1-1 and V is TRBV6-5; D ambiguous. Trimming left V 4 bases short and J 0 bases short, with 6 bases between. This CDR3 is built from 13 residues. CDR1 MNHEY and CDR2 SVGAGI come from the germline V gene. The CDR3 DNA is TGTGCCAGCAGTTTTACAGTGAACACTGAAGCTTTCTTT. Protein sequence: CASSFTVNTEAFF.

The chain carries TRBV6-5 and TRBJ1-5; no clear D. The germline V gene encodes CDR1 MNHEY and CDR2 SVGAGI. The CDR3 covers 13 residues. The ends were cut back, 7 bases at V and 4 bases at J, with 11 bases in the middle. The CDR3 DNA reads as TGTGCCAGCATGTACCAATCTAATCAGCCCCAGCATTTT. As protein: CASMYQSNQPQHF.

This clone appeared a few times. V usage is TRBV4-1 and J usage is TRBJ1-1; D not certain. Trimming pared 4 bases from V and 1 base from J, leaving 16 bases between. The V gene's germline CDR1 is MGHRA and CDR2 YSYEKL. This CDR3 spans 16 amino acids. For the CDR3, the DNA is TGCGCCAGCAGCCGTGGTCTGATGGTCGGGAACACTGAAGCTTTCTTT. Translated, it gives CASSRGLMVGNTEAFF.

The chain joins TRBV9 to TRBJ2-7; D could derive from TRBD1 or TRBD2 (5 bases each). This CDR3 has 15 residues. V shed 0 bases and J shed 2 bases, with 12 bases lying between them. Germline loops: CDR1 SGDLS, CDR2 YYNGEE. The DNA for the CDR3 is TGTGCCAGCAGCGTAGATCAGGGAGTGACCTACGAGCAGTACTTC. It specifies CASSVDQGVTYEQYF.

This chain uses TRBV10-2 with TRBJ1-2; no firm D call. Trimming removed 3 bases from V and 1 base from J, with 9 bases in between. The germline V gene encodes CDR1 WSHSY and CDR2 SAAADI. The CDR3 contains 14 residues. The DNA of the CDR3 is TGCGCCAGCAGTGAAAGGGAGCTTAACTATGGCTACACCTTC. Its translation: CASSERELNYGYTF.

The CDR3 protein is CASSLVVSGNTIYF. The CDR3 DNA sequence: TGTGCCAGCAGCTTGGTCGTATCTGGAAACACCATATATTTT. The chain has TRBV7-9 and TRBJ1-3; D is unclear. Trimming left V 3 bases short and J 1 base short, with 7 bases between. The CDR3 spans 14 residues. The germline V gene has CDR1 SEHNR and CDR2 FQNEAQ (reference sequence). The whole variable domain, remainder taken from reference TRBV7-9 and TRBJ1-3, is DTGVSQNPRHKITKRGQNVTFRCDPISEHNRLYWYRQTLGQGPEFLTYFQNEAQLEKSRLLSDRFSAERPKGSFSTLEIQRTEQGDSAMYLCASSLVVSGNTIYFGEGSWLTVV.

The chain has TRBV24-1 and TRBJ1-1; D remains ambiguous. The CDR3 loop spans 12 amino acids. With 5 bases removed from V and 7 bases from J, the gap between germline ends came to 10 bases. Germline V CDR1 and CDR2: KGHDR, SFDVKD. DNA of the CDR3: TGTGCCACCAGTGCTTCAGTAGGTGAAGCTTTCTTT. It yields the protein CATSASVGEAFF.

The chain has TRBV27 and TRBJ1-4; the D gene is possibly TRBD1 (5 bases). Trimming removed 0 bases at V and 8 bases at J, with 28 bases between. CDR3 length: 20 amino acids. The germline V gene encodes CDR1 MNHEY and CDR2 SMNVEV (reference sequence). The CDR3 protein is CASSLSWGPSVGQGNEKLFF. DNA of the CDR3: TGTGCCAGCAGTTTATCGTGGGGTCCGAGCGTTGGGCAGGGTAACGAAAAACTGTTTTTT.

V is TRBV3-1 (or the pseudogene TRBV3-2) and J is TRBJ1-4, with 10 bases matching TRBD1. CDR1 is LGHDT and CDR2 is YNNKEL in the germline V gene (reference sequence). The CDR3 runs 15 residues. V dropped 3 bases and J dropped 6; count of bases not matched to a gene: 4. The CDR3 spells CASSHSGTGDEKLFF. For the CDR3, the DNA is TGTGCCAGCAGCCATTCCGGGACAGGGGATGAAAAACTGTTTTTT.

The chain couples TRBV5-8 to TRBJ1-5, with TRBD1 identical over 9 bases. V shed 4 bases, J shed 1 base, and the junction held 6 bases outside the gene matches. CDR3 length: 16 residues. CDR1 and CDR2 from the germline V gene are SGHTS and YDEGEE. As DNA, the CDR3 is TGTGCCAGCAGCACGGGACAGGGTTTGAGCAATCAGCCCCAGCATTTT. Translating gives CASSTGQGLSNQPQHF. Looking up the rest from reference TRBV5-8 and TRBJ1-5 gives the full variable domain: EAGVTQSPTHLIKTRGQQATLRCSPISGHTSVYWYQQALGLGLQFLLWYDEGEERNRGNFPPRFSGRQFPNYSSELNVNALELEDSALYLCASSTGQGLSNQPQHFGDGTRLSIL.

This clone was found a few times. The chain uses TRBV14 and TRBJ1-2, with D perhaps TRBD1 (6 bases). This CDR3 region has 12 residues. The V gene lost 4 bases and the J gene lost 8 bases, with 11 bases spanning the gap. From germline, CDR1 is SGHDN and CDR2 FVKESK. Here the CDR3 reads CASSRDIRGYTF. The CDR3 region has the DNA TGTGCCAGCAGCCGGGACATAAGGGGCTACACCTTC.